The 25 T cell receptor beta chains given below trace back to one sample, sequenced in a study of T cell repertoires in cytomegalovirus infection. TCRdb re-analysed the reads in MiXCR, keeping a single row per CDR3 protein. The sample holds roughly 78,000 distinct CDR3 sequences, 35% to 50% seen once. Antigen specificity for these receptors is unknown. Sequenced material: CD8+ T cells from cultured PBMCs, taken from culture after CMV antigen stimulation. Source of these receptors: a human donor in good health (CMV status not recorded). Some clones in this sample may be carry-over from other donors' samples.

A remark on this clonotype: One end of the junction is discordant with germline, which a read error may explain. The rearrangement joins TRBV7-7 to TRBJ1-2; D remains unclear. CDR3 length: 14 amino acids. Germline V gives CDR1 SSHAT, CDR2 FNYEAQ (reference sequence). The DNA for the CDR3 is TGTGCTAGCAGCTTCACCCCCGAGGCAGGTGGCTACACCTTC. Protein product: CASSFTPEAGGYTF.

The V and J genes are TRBV4-1 and TRBJ1-1; D may be TRBD1 (6 bases). Trimming took 1 base from V and 4 from J, leaving 10 bases between them. The CDR3 loop spans 14 amino acids. Germline loops: CDR1 MGHRA, CDR2 YSYEKL. The CDR3 spells CASSQVGAGTEAFF. CDR3 nucleotides: TGCGCCAGCAGCCAAGTGGGGGCAGGCACTGAAGCTTTCTTT.

CDR3 DNA sequence: TGTGCCAGCAGTTTCTCCGGCAGAGATACGCAGTATTTT. Its protein product is CASSFSGRDTQYF. The chain is built from TRBV28 and TRBJ2-3; D not certain. V was shortened by 3 bases and J by 5 bases, with 9 bases between the two germline ends. Germline CDR1 reads MDHEN; CDR2 reads SYDVKM. The CDR3 is 13 residues long. The full variable domain, its missing parts supplied by reference TRBV28 and TRBJ2-3, is DVKVTQSSRYLVKRTGEKVFLECVQDMDHENMFWYRQDPGLGLRLIYFSYDVKMKEKGDIPEGYSVSREKKERFSLILESASTNQTSMYLCASSFSGRDTQYFGPGTRLTVL.

This clonotype appeared a few times. The V call is TRBV7-8, the J call TRBJ2-5; the match to TRBD1 covers 7 bases. Looked up from germline, CDR1 is SGHVS and CDR2 is FQNEAQ. The CDR3 length is 15 residues. V dropped 0 bases and J dropped 1; count of bases not matched to a gene: 2. CDR3: CASSLAGTAQETQYF. CDR3 sequence (DNA): TGTGCCAGCAGCTTAGCTGGGACAGCCCAAGAGACCCAGTACTTC.

The chain combines TRBV7-2 with TRBJ1-6; D unresolved. Germline V lookup: CDR1 SGHTA, CDR2 FQGNSA. V lost 3 bases to trimming and J lost 13 bases, with 16 bases between them. This CDR3 spans 14 amino acids. This CDR3 reads CASSFSGLRSPLHF. CDR3 DNA sequence: TGTGCCAGCAGCTTCTCCGGGTTGCGTTCGCCCCTCCACTTT.

The J gene is TRBJ2-2, the V gene TRBV6-1, with D unclear. The CDR3 totals 13 residues. V shed 1 base and J shed 5 bases, with 5 bases lying between them. The germline V gene encodes CDR1 MNHNS and CDR2 SASEGT. The CDR3 here is CASSEVGTGELFF. DNA for the CDR3: TGTGCCAGCAGTGAAGTAGGGACCGGGGAGCTGTTTTTT.

This clonotype was detected once. The chain couples TRBV4-1 to TRBJ1-5; 7 bases match TRBD1. V dropped 0 bases and J dropped 2; count of bases not matched to a gene: 4. This CDR3 has 16 amino acids. Germline-derived CDR1 and CDR2 are MGHRA and YSYEKL. This chain's CDR3 is CASSQDITGGNQPQHF. Here the CDR3 DNA reads TGCGCCAGCAGCCAAGACATTACAGGGGGCAATCAGCCCCAGCATTTT.

This chain uses TRBV2 with TRBJ2-3, with D unclear. CDR3 length equals 14 residues. Trimming removed 7 bases from V and 1 base from J, with 12 bases in between. CDR1 is SNHLY and CDR2 is FYNNEI in the germline V gene. The CDR3 here is CASKKRDRTDTQYF. DNA for the CDR3: TGTGCCAGCAAAAAAAGGGATCGCACAGATACGCAGTATTTT.

In this sample, this clonotype turned up a few times. The chain carries TRBV20-1 and TRBJ2-3, with 7 bases lining up with TRBD2. V shed 0 bases and J 2 bases; nucleotides not matched to a gene: 8. The germline CDR1 and CDR2 sequences are DFQATT and SNEGSKA (reference sequence). This CDR3 has 16 residues. Here the CDR3 reads CSARDPQRGYTDTQYF. CDR3 nucleotide sequence: TGCAGTGCTAGAGACCCCCAGCGGGGCTACACAGATACGCAGTATTTT.

Only a few counts were recorded for this clonotype. DNA of the CDR3: TGTGCCAGCAGCTCCCCAGGGGGGACAGGCCCTGGGGCCAACGTCCTGACTTTC. It yields the protein CASSSPGGTGPGANVLTF. The rearrangement joins TRBV7-6 to TRBJ2-6, with 8 bases aligning to TRBD1. Unmatched junction bases numbered 10, after V lost 4 bases and J lost 2 bases. The V gene's germline CDR1 is SGHVS and CDR2 FNYEAQ. There are 18 residues in the CDR3.

The chain employs TRBV29-1 and TRBJ1-2, with D maybe TRBD1 (5 bases). Trimming left V 1 base short and J 2 bases short, with 23 bases between. The CDR3 is made up of 18 amino acids. The V gene's germline CDR1 is SQVTM and CDR2 ANQGSEA. The chain's CDR3 is CSVEGETDYVVSNYGYTF. CDR3 coding DNA: TGCAGCGTTGAAGGGGAGACAGATTACGTCGTTTCAAACTATGGCTACACCTTC.

This clonotype was observed a few times. The chain recombines TRBV12-3 or TRBV12-4 with TRBJ1-2; no clear D gene. Trimming pared 7 bases from V and 4 bases from J, leaving 13 bases between. This CDR3 contains 13 residues. The chain's CDR3 is CASMLGQFYGYTF. The CDR3 bases are TGTGCCAGCATGTTGGGCCAATTCTATGGCTACACCTTC.

The V call is TRBV7-2, the J call TRBJ2-5; unclear D gene. In germline, CDR1 is SGHTA, CDR2 FQGNSA. This CDR3 is 14 amino acids long. Trimming took off 2 bases at V and 5 bases at J, with 12 bases between the two ends. The CDR3 DNA follows: TGTGCCAGCAGCTTAAGCTGGGATAGGGAGACCCAGTACTTC. It codes for CASSLSWDRETQYF.

This clonotype was counted between two and nine times. V usage is TRBV20-1 and J usage is TRBJ1-5; the D gene is possibly TRBD1 (6 bases). CDR3 length equals 16 residues. Trimming pared 1 base from V and 2 bases from J, leaving 15 bases between. Germline V gene data show CDR1 as DFQATT and CDR2 as SNEGSKA (reference sequence). CDR3 residues: CSARGFLRGGNQPQHF. The DNA for the CDR3 is TGCAGTGCTAGAGGTTTCTTGAGGGGGGGCAATCAGCCCCAGCATTTT.

This clonotype came up once. This rearrangement joins TRBV29-1 to TRBJ1-1; D might be TRBD1 (6 bases). The ends were cut back, 6 bases at V and 5 bases at J, with 13 bases in the middle. The CDR3 is 12 residues long. Germline CDR1 reads SQVTM; CDR2 reads ANQGSEA. Here the CDR3 reads CSVVQGWTEAFF. The CDR3 DNA follows: TGCAGCGTCGTACAGGGCTGGACTGAAGCTTTCTTT.

The chain has TRBV6-5 and TRBJ1-2; 8 nucleotides match TRBD1. From germline, CDR1 is MNHEY and CDR2 SVGAGI. This CDR3 is built from 16 residues. V lost 2 bases, J lost 8 bases, and 13 bases stayed unmatched. The CDR3 DNA is TGTGCCAGCAGTTACGCCGGCAGGACAGGGTCCCAGGGCTACACCTTC. Amino acid sequence: CASSYAGRTGSQGYTF.

The chain is built from TRBV6-5 and TRBJ1-1; D is perhaps TRBD1 (6 bases). CDR1 is MNHEY, CDR2 SVGAGI, per germline. Trimming took off 5 bases at V and 5 bases at J, with 12 bases between the two ends. The CDR3 spans 13 residues. As DNA, the CDR3 is TGTGCCAGCAGTCCCTCAGGGGAAACTGAAGCTTTCTTT. As protein: CASSPSGETEAFF.

V usage is TRBV7-9 and J usage is TRBJ1-2; possibly TRBD1 for D (5 bases). Germline-derived CDR1 and CDR2 are SEHNR and FQNEAQ (reference sequence). V dropped 3 bases and J dropped 0 bases, with 23 bases sitting between them. The CDR3 sequence is 19 residues long. This chain's CDR3 is CASSFYEDTALRANYGYTF. The CDR3 DNA follows: TGTGCCAGCAGCTTTTACGAGGACACAGCATTGAGAGCTAACTATGGCTACACCTTC.

This chain joins TRBV7-9 and TRBJ2-1; 8 bases line up with TRBD1. V shed 5 bases, J shed 8 bases, and the junction held 11 bases outside the gene matches. The CDR3 is 15 amino acids. Germline V gene lookup returns CDR1 SEHNR and CDR2 FQNEAQ (reference sequence). CDR3 sequence reads: CASSPTGEIDYEQFF. The CDR3 bases are TGTGCCAGCAGCCCGACAGGGGAAATCGACTATGAGCAGTTCTTC.

This clonotype was seen once. The chain links TRBV20-1 to TRBJ2-7; D ambiguous. The CDR3 has 14 residues. The germline V gene has CDR1 DFQATT and CDR2 SNEGSKA (reference sequence). The V end was cut by 6 bases, the J end by 2 bases, with 17 bases between. CDR3 nucleotide sequence: TGCAGTGCCAGCGTGTGGCAGCCAACCTACGAGCAGTACTTC. It translates to CSASVWQPTYEQYF.

This clonotype was seen a few times. CDR3 in amino acids: CASSFREEQFF. The DNA for the CDR3 is TGTGCCAGCAGCTTCCGCGAGGAGCAGTTCTTC. The genes are TRBV7-9 and TRBJ2-1; D unclear. Deletions cut 3 bases from V and 10 bases from J, with 7 bases between. In germline, CDR1 is SEHNR, CDR2 FQNEAQ (reference sequence). This CDR3 has 11 residues.

The rearrangement links TRBV7-9 to TRBJ1-1; D possibly corresponds to TRBD1 (5 bases). There are 15 residues in the CDR3. V was shortened by 1 base and J by 1 base, with 10 bases between the two germline ends. Germline assignment: CDR1 SEHNR and CDR2 FQNEAQ (reference sequence). In DNA form, the CDR3 reads TGTGCCAGCAGCTTAGACCCTGACAGGAACACTGAAGCTTTCTTT. Translating it yields CASSLDPDRNTEAFF.

This clonotype turned up a few times. Here the CDR3 DNA reads TGCGCCAGCAGCCAAGGAACGGTGACAGGGAGGACCGGGGAGCTGTTTTTT. This sequence encodes CASSQGTVTGRTGELFF. The V call is TRBV4-1, the J call TRBJ2-2, with D perhaps matching TRBD1 (7 bases). Germline values: CDR1 MGHRA, CDR2 YSYEKL. Trimming pared 1 base from V and 5 bases from J, leaving 17 bases between. The CDR3 covers 17 residues.

The chain recombines TRBV2 with TRBJ2-1, with 11 bases matching TRBD2. This CDR3 is built from 14 residues. V lost 6 bases, J lost 6 bases, and 4 bases stayed unmatched. Germline CDR1 is SNHLY and CDR2 is FYNNEI. In nucleotides, the CDR3 is TGTGCCAGCAGGGGGACTAGCGGAATCAATGAGCAGTTCTTC. Encoded protein: CASRGTSGINEQFF.

This chain links TRBV6-1 with TRBJ2-7, with 7 bases lining up with TRBD1. The CDR3 runs to 15 residues. V dropped 3 bases and J dropped 4; count of bases not matched to a gene: 9. Germline lookup yields CDR1 MNHNS and CDR2 SASEGT. The CDR3 here is CASSDLGDSVYEQYF. As DNA, the CDR3 is TGTGCCAGCAGTGATTTGGGGGACAGCGTATACGAGCAGTACTTC.